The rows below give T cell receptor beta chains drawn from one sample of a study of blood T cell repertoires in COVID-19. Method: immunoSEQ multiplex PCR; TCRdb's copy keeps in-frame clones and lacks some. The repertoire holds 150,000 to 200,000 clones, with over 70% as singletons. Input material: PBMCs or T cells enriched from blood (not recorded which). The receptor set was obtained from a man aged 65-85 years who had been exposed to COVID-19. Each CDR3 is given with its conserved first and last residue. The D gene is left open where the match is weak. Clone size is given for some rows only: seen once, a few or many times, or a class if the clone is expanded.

cdr3_aa: CASSDHPGTGGLEAFF
j_call: TRBJ1-1
clone_size: once
d_call: TRBD1
v_call: TRBV10-2
cdr3_length: 16

cdr3_aa: CASSGPGLAGANEQFF
j_call: TRBJ2-1
clone_size: NA
d_call: TRBD2
v_call: TRBV25-1
cdr3_length: 16

cdr3_aa: CASSPTSGVTDTQYF
j_call: TRBJ2-3
clone_size: many
d_call: TRBD2
v_call: TRBV7-2
cdr3_length: 15

cdr3_aa: CASSVRQGAATEAFF
j_call: TRBJ1-1
clone_size: NA
d_call: TRBD1
v_call: TRBV7-9
cdr3_length: 15

cdr3_aa: CASSKFPSGHLYNEQFF
j_call: TRBJ2-1
clone_size: few
d_call: NA
v_call: TRBV19
cdr3_length: 17

cdr3_aa: CASRSHTGGNQPQHF
j_call: TRBJ1-5
clone_size: few
d_call: TRBD1
v_call: TRBV28
cdr3_length: 15

cdr3_aa: CASTPGISSYNEQFF
j_call: TRBJ2-1
clone_size: NA
d_call: NA
v_call: TRBV6-2/TRBV6-3
cdr3_length: 15

cdr3_aa: CASLRTGGFSNQPQHF
j_call: TRBJ1-5
clone_size: NA
d_call: TRBD1
v_call: TRBV19
cdr3_length: 16

cdr3_aa: CASRNRGAKNIQYF
j_call: TRBJ2-4
clone_size: NA
d_call: NA
v_call: TRBV19
cdr3_length: 14

cdr3_aa: CASSTAGTAPEAFF
j_call: TRBJ1-1
clone_size: NA
d_call: TRBD1
v_call: TRBV19
cdr3_length: 14

cdr3_aa: CASTFAVDRATRAFF
j_call: TRBJ1-1
clone_size: NA
d_call: TRBD1
v_call: TRBV4-1
cdr3_length: 15

cdr3_aa: CASSLKTGENQPQHF
j_call: TRBJ1-5
clone_size: NA
d_call: TRBD1
v_call: TRBV4-1
cdr3_length: 15

cdr3_aa: CASSPMRGWESEAFF
j_call: TRBJ1-1
clone_size: NA
d_call: NA
v_call: TRBV18
cdr3_length: 15

cdr3_aa: CASTPPQSTGNTGELFF
j_call: TRBJ2-2
clone_size: NA
d_call: NA
v_call: TRBV28
cdr3_length: 17

cdr3_aa: CATSDPLAGGLSEQFF
j_call: TRBJ2-1
clone_size: few
d_call: TRBD2
v_call: TRBV24-1
cdr3_length: 16

cdr3_aa: CASSPNTEAFF
j_call: TRBJ1-1
clone_size: NA
d_call: NA
v_call: TRBV12-3/TRBV12-4
cdr3_length: 11

cdr3_aa: CASSTRLRGEQYF
j_call: TRBJ2-7
clone_size: NA
d_call: NA
v_call: TRBV6-5
cdr3_length: 13

cdr3_aa: CATSSSRRASYEQYF
j_call: TRBJ2-7
clone_size: few
d_call: NA
v_call: TRBV15
cdr3_length: 15

cdr3_aa: CASSAGHRATNEKLFF
j_call: TRBJ1-4
clone_size: NA
d_call: NA
v_call: TRBV11-2
cdr3_length: 16

cdr3_aa: CAWSVQGSTEAFF
j_call: TRBJ1-1
clone_size: NA
d_call: TRBD1
v_call: TRBV30
cdr3_length: 13

cdr3_aa: CASSRGDYGYTF
j_call: TRBJ1-2
clone_size: NA
d_call: NA
v_call: TRBV18
cdr3_length: 12

cdr3_aa: CAWNPTVRNYGYTF
j_call: TRBJ1-2
clone_size: NA
d_call: NA
v_call: TRBV30
cdr3_length: 14

cdr3_aa: CASSSSGSHEQYF
j_call: TRBJ2-7
clone_size: NA
d_call: TRBD2
v_call: TRBV6-5
cdr3_length: 13

cdr3_aa: CASARQASTDTQYF
j_call: TRBJ2-3
clone_size: NA
d_call: NA
v_call: TRBV19
cdr3_length: 14

cdr3_aa: CASRNTGGSGYTF
j_call: TRBJ1-2
clone_size: NA
d_call: TRBD1
v_call: TRBV28
cdr3_length: 13

cdr3_aa: CASSLVSSYEQYF
j_call: TRBJ2-7
clone_size: NA
d_call: NA
v_call: TRBV28
cdr3_length: 13

cdr3_aa: CASSFPRLAGCTDTQYF
j_call: TRBJ2-3
clone_size: NA
d_call: NA
v_call: TRBV12-1
cdr3_length: 17

cdr3_aa: CASSLSGIGNQPQHF
j_call: TRBJ1-5
clone_size: NA
d_call: NA
v_call: TRBV27
cdr3_length: 15

cdr3_aa: CASSVAGNTGELFF
j_call: TRBJ2-2
clone_size: NA
d_call: NA
v_call: TRBV9
cdr3_length: 14

cdr3_aa: CASRRGGSYEQYF
j_call: TRBJ2-7
clone_size: NA
d_call: NA
v_call: TRBV27
cdr3_length: 13

cdr3_aa: CASSLGSLNEKLFF
j_call: TRBJ1-4
clone_size: NA
d_call: NA
v_call: TRBV28
cdr3_length: 14

cdr3_aa: CASSQRTGSYEQYF
j_call: TRBJ2-7
clone_size: once
d_call: TRBD1
v_call: TRBV3-1/TRBV3-2
cdr3_length: 14

cdr3_aa: CASSYGVQGSGNTIYF
j_call: TRBJ1-3
clone_size: NA
d_call: NA
v_call: TRBV6-5
cdr3_length: 16

cdr3_aa: CASSPLGDLDEQYF
j_call: TRBJ2-7
clone_size: NA
d_call: NA
v_call: TRBV18
cdr3_length: 14